This T cell receptor beta chain is from a study of T cells after yellow fever vaccination (dated by TCRdb to the late 2010s). Context from the whole study: The SMART-Seq v4 Ultra Low Input RNA kit was used to prepare libraries from fractions with low cell numbers. Bulk TCR alpha and beta repertoires were sequenced longitudinally to track T-cell clones before and after primary and booster YFV17D yellow fever vaccination. Blood samples were taken at several timepoints before and after primary and secondary immunization, and bulk PBMC replicates and cell subsets were isolated. Two healthy male donors, one aged 18 to 30 and one aged 30 to 40 years, made up the cohort. On the study overall, not on this receptor specifically: A small fraction of clonotypes showed up in both the CD4 and CD8 compartments, probably as a result of convergent recombination. The secondary T-cell response was weaker than the primary response but faster, peaking on day 5 instead of day 15. Only two donors were included in the study, so the extent to which the findings can be generalized is limited. After the booster, most of the clones that had expanded following primary vaccination were detected again (roughly 96% of CD4 and around nine tenths of CD8), which suggests that memory was broadly maintained. FACS-sorted repertoires could contain abundant contaminating clonotypes from the bulk population, so computational filtering was required.

At the junction V is shortened by 10 bases and J by 4 bases; bases outside the gene matches: 6. From a lookup of the germline V gene (reference sequence), CDR1 and CDR2 are MNHEY and SMNVEV. The CDR3, from cysteine to phenylalanine, totals 14 residues. Here the CDR3 DNA is all that survives: 42 bases in frame from base 1. Synthesis of TCR cDNA relied on 5'RACE template switching, a step that introduced a universal primer site along with unique molecular identifiers. cDNA synthesis was primed from both the TCR alpha and TCR beta constant segments. Library amplification involved two PCR steps, and the second step added sample barcodes and sequencing adapters. Sequencing of libraries was done on Illumina HiSeq 2500 (2x100 bp) or NovaSeq (2x150 bp). On the study's bioinformatics: Reads were demultiplexed and collapsed into UMI consensus sequences with MIGEC, and V(D)J alignment was performed with MiXCR. Vaccine-responding clonotypes were identified with edgeR using replicate PBMC samples, with FDR below 0.01 and a log2 fold change above 5 up to day 15 being required. Each bulk clonotype was labeled CD4 or CD8 based on which sequenced repertoire, CD4 or CD8, contained the clonotype at higher abundance. TCRdb trimmed the raw reads at Q25, called clones with MiXCR and kept productive beta chains. CDR3 protein duplicates are merged, each entry listing the most common genes and DNA. The V and J calls and clone size are TCRdb's, not the authors'. For this sample there are 450,000 to 650,000 distinct CDR3 sequences; just over 20% appear just once. 16% of the sample is in the top ten clones.

A remark on this clonotype: Which antigen it targets is not known. No quality values exist for individual bases; no much larger clone is one base distant.

Per the publication, the treatment or condition label means: live attenuated yellow fever vaccine strain. At each blood-draw timepoint, two biological replicates of bulk PBMCs were collected. PBMCs were isolated from peripheral blood using a standard Ficoll-Paque protocol. TriZol was used to extract RNA from bulk PBMCs, CD4 and CD8 fractions, and dextramer-positive and dextramer-negative fractions. The source of this sequence is a man between 18 and 35 years old who received the YFV17D yellow fever vaccine. The rearranged chain carries TRBV27 and TRBJ2-1, with 11 junctional bases fitting TRBD2. The material sequenced was PBMCs, taken roughly 20 days after the first yellow fever vaccination. This receptor carries the CDR3 CATRVAGGYNEQFF. The bases read TGTGCCACCCGGGTAGCGGGGGGGTACAATGAGCAGTTCTTC.